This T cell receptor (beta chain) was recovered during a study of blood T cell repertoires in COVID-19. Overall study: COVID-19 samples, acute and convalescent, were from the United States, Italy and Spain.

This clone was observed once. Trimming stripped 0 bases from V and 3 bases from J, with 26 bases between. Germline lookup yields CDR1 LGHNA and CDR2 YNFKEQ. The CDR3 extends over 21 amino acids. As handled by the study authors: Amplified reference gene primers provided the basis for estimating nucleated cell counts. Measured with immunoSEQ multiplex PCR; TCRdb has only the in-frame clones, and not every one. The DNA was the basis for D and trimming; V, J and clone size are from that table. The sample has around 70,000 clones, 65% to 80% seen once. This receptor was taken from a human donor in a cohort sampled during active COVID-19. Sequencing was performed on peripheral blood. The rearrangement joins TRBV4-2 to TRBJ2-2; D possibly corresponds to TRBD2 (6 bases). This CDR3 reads CASSQDDIRDSQGWDTGELFF. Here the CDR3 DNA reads TGTGCCAGCAGCCAAGACGACATACGGGACTCCCAGGGATGGGACACCGGGGAGCTGTTTTTT.